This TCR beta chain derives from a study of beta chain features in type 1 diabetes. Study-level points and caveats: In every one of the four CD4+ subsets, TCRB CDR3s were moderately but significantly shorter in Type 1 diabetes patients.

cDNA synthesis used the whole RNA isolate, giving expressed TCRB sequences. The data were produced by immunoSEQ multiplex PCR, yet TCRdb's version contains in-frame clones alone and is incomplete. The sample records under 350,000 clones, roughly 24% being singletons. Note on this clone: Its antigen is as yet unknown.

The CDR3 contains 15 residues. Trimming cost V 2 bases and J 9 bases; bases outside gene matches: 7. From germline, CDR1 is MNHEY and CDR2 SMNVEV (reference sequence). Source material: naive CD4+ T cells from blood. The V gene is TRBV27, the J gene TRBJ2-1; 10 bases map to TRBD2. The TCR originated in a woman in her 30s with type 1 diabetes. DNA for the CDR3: TGTGCCAGCAGTTTAGGGGCTAGCGGGAGAGGTGAGCAGTTCTTC. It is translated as CASSLGASGRGEQFF.